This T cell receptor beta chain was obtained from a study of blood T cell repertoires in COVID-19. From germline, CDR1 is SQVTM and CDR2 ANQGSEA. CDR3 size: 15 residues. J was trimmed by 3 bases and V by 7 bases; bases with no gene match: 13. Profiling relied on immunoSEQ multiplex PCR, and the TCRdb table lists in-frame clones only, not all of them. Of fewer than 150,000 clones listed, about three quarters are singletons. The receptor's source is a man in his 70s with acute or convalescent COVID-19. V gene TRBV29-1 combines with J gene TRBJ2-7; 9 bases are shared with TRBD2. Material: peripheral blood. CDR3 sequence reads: CSAMVWGSGGYEQYF. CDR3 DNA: TGCAGCGCTATGGTCTGGGGTAGCGGGGGCTACGAGCAGTACTTC.